This T cell receptor (beta chain) was identified during a study of blood T cell repertoires in COVID-19. Across the study: The samples span acute and convalescent COVID-19 from the United States, Italy and Spain.

This clone was seen only a few times. TCRdb keeps only in-frame clones here, not all; method: immunoSEQ multiplex PCR. The repertoire holds 120,000 or so clones, with 81% as singletons. Germline loops: CDR1 SGHTS, CDR2 YDEGEE. V was pared by 5 bases and J by 6 bases, with 17 bases between. The CDR3 contains 14 residues. The sample consisted of peripheral blood. The J gene is TRBJ2-5, the V gene TRBV5-8, with D possibly being TRBD1 (5 bases). The clonotype originates from a man in his thirties or forties with COVID-19, enrolled during active disease. The CDR3 DNA reads TGTGCCAGCAGGAGAAGGGCAGGGTATAAGACCCAGTACTTC. Its protein is CASRRRAGYKTQYF.